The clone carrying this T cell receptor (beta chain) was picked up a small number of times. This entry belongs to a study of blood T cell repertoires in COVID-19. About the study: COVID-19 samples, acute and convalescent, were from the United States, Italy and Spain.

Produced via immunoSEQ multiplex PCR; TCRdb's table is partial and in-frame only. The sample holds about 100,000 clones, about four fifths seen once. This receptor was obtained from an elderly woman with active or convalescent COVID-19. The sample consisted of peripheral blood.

CDR3 DNA: TGCAGTGCTAATAGCGGCCACGAGCAGTACTTC. Its translation is CSANSGHEQYF. The V and J genes are TRBV20-1 and TRBJ2-7; TRBD2 is a possible D gene (6 bases). Germline CDR1 and CDR2: DFQATT and SNEGSKA (reference sequence). The CDR3 covers 11 residues. V was pared by 4 bases and J by 5 bases, with 9 bases between.